The 8 T cell receptor beta chains presented below share a single source sample, sequenced in a study of radiotherapy plus CTLA-4 blockade in lung cancer. The protocol was immunoSEQ multiplex PCR, while the TCRdb copy is restricted to in-frame clones and leaves out a portion. The data contain 80,000 to 95,000 clones, 75% to 90% of them singletons. This specimen was peripheral blood, taken from a patient treated with radiotherapy plus ipilimumab. All receptors derive from a human donor with non-small cell lung cancer who had stable disease on radiotherapy plus ipilimumab.

In its sample, this clone was seen once. The chain couples TRBV25-1 to TRBJ1-2; TRBD1 might be the D (6 bases). Trimming pared 1 base from V and 2 bases from J, leaving 11 bases between. The CDR3 contains 15 residues. Germline V gene sequence: CDR1 MGHDK, CDR2 SYGVNS. This chain's CDR3 is CASSEWGRGNYGYTF. DNA of the CDR3: TGTGCCAGCAGTGAATGGGGCAGGGGAAACTATGGCTACACCTTC.

This clone was observed a single time. This chain connects TRBV11-2 to TRBJ2-2, with D possibly TRBD2 on 6 matching bases. The CDR3 spans 17 residues. CDR1 is SGHAT, CDR2 FQNNGV, per germline. The V end was cut by 4 bases, the J end by 5 bases, with 20 bases between. The CDR3 spells CASSSEGLRAGTGELFF. CDR3 DNA: TGTGCCAGCAGCTCGGAGGGATTGAGGGCCGGGACCGGGGAGCTGTTTTTT.

V gene TRBV9 combines with J gene TRBJ2-1; D call uncertain. This CDR3 comprises 17 residues. Germline values: CDR1 SGDLS, CDR2 YYNGEE. V gave up 4 bases and J gave up 0 bases, with 17 bases separating them. In nucleotides, the CDR3 is TGTGCCAGCAGCCCTCCAGGACGGGTGAGCTCCTACAATGAGCAGTTCTTC. Protein sequence: CASSPPGRVSSYNEQFF.

The V gene is TRBV6-5, the J gene TRBJ1-5; D uncertain. Trimming pared 5 bases from V and 4 bases from J, leaving 9 bases between. CDR1 is MNHEY, CDR2 SVGAGI, per germline. The CDR3 extends over 13 amino acids. CDR3 coding DNA: TGTGCCAGCAGTGAAAACGGGAATCAGCCCCAGCATTTT. Translated, it gives CASSENGNQPQHF.

This rearrangement joins TRBV7-3 to TRBJ2-3; 15 bases align to TRBD2. CDR1 and CDR2 (germline): SGHTA, FQGTGA. CDR3 length: 19 residues. Trimming took 5 bases from V and 0 from J; bases not matched to a gene: 9. The DNA for the CDR3 is TGTGCCAGCAGCCCCCACCGGACTAGCGGGAGGGTGAGCACAGATACGCAGTATTTT. Its protein product is CASSPHRTSGRVSTDTQYF.

This sequence joins TRBV28 and TRBJ2-5; D assignment may be TRBD1 or TRBD2 (6 bases each). The DNA end lines up better with TRBJ2-7; the J call may be wrong. CDR1 and CDR2 from the germline V gene are MDHEN and SYDVKM. This CDR3 spans 14 amino acids. CDR3 DNA: TGTGCCAGCAGTTTATTAGGGGGGCCGTACGAGCAGTACTTC. This gives the protein CASSLLGGPYEQYF.

The V call is TRBV6-4, the J call TRBJ2-1, with D unresolved. CDR1 and CDR2 from the germline V gene are MRHNA and SNTAGT. The V end lost 3 bases, the J end lost 8 bases, and 11 bases lay between the germline ends. The CDR3 is 13 residues long. Here the CDR3 DNA reads TGTGCCAGCAGTGATGGGCGGCCCGATGAGCAGTTCTTC. Translating gives CASSDGRPDEQFF.

The rearrangement uses TRBV28 and TRBJ2-4, with 14 bases fitting TRBD2. The CDR3 is 18 residues long. Looked up from germline, CDR1 is MDHEN and CDR2 is SYDVKM. V was clipped by 3 bases and J by 0 bases; unmatched bases: 4. CDR3 loop: CASSFGLAGGLAKNIQYF. The CDR3 bases are TGTGCCAGCAGTTTCGGACTAGCGGGGGGTTTAGCCAAAAACATTCAGTACTTC.